This record covers a single T cell receptor beta chain. Its antigen is undetermined. This sample was taken from a study of T-cell memory formation after mild COVID-19. Study-wide results and limits: Nothing confirmed that second-wave clones peaking on day 37 were specific for SARS-CoV-2.

TCRdb processed the 5' RACE reads anew with MiXCR; each CDR3 protein has one entry. This table holds approximately 560,000 distinct CDR3 sequences, 17% found once. Germline V gene data show CDR1 as SGHDN and CDR2 as FVKESK. Trimming took off 1 base at V and 4 bases at J, with 16 bases between the two ends. CDR3 length: 17 amino acids. Sequencing was carried out using PBMCs or a T cell subset sorted from them (not recorded which). The rearrangement uses TRBV14 and TRBJ2-2, with D perhaps TRBD2 (6 bases). The sequence derives from an adult woman who had mild COVID-19 (a few samples of this study predate the infection). Cell type and time point are not known. CDR3 protein: CASSQAARTGATGELFF. The CDR3 DNA reads as TGTGCCAGCAGCCAAGCAGCGAGGACGGGAGCCACCGGGGAGCTGTTTTTT.